This T cell receptor (beta chain) was profiled in a study of blood T cell repertoires in COVID-19. Turning to the study itself: Sample material is recorded as cDNA or gDNA derived from T cells, B-cell-depleted T cells, or PBMCs.

Original processing notes: Estimates of nucleated cell counts were drawn from the amplification of reference gene primers. Profiling relied on immunoSEQ multiplex PCR, and the TCRdb table lists in-frame clones only, not all of them. V, J and clone size reflect that table, while D and trimming were determined from the DNA. The sample carries about 170,000 clones, roughly nine tenths recorded once. The V segment lost 4 bases and the J segment 5 bases; nucleotides outside the gene matches: 5. CDR1 and CDR2 (germline): SGHDT, YYEEEE. The CDR3 extends over 14 amino acids. The TCR comes from a man between 65 and 85 years old with acute or convalescent COVID-19. The chain joins TRBV5-6 to TRBJ1-2; 10 bases map to TRBD1. The sample taken for sequencing was peripheral blood. The CDR3 nucleotides are TGTGCCAGCAGCCTGGACAGGGGGTGGTATGGCTACACCTTC. Protein product: CASSLDRGWYGYTF.